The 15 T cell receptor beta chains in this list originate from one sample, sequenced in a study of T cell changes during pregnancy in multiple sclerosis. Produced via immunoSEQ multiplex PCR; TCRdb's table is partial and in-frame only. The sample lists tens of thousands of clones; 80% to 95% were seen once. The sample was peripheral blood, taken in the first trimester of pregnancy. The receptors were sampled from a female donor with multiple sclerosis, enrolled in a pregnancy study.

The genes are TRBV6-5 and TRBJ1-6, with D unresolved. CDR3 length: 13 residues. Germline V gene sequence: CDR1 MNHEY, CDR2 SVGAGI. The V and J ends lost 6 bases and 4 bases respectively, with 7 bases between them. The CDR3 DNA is TGTGCCAGCAGCTCCGGGTATAATTCACCCCTCCACTTT. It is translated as CASSSGYNSPLHF.

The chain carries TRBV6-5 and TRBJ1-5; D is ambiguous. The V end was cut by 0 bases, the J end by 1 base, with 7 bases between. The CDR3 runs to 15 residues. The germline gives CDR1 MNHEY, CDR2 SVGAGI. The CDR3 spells CASSYSGRSNQPQHF. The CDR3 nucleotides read TGTGCCAGCAGTTACTCGGGCAGAAGCAATCAGCCCCAGCATTTT.

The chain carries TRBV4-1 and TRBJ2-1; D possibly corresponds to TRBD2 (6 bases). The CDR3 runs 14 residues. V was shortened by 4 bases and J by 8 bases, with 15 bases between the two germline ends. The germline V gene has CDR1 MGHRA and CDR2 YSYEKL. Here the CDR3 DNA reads TGCGCCAGCAGCCCGCTAGCGACGTTGGATGAGCAGTTCTTC. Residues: CASSPLATLDEQFF.

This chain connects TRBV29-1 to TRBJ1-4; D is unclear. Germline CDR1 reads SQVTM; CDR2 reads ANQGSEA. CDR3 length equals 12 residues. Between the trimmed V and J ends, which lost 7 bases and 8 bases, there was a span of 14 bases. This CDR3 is CSAPDSSEKLFF. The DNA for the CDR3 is TGCAGCGCCCCGGACTCCTCGGAAAAACTGTTTTTT.

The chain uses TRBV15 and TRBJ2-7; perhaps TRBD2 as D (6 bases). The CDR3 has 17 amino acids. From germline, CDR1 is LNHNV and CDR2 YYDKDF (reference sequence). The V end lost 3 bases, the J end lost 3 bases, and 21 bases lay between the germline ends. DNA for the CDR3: TGTGCCACCAGCAGGGGGACTCCGGGACCGCCGAGCTACGAGCAGTACTTC. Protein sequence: CATSRGTPGPPSYEQYF.

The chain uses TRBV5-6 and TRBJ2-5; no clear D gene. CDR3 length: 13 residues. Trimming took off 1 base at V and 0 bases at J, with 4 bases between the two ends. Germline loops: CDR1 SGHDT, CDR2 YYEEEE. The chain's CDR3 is CASSLLYQETQYF. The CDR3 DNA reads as TGTGCCAGCAGCTTGCTGTACCAAGAGACCCAGTACTTC.

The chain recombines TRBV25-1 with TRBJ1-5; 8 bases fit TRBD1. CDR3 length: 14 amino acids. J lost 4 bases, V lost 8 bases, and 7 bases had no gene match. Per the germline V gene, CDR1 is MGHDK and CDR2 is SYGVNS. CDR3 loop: CASRGTGRNQPQHF. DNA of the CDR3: TGTGCCAGCCGGGGGACAGGTCGTAATCAGCCCCAGCATTTT.

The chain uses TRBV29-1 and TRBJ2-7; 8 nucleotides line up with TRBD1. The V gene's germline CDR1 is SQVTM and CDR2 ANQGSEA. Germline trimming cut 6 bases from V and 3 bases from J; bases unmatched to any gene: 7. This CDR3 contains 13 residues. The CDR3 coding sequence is TGCAGCGTCTCCGGGACAGGACACTACGAGCAGTACTTC. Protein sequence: CSVSGTGHYEQYF.

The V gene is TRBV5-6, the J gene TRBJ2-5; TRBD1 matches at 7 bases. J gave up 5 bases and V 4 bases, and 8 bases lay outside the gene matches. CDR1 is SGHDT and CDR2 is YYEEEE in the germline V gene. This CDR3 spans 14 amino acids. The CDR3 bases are TGTGCCAGCAGCCCTGCCCTCAGGGGGGAGACCCAGTACTTC. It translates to CASSPALRGETQYF. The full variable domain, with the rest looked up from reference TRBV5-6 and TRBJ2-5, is DAGVTQSPTHLIKTRGQQVTLRCSPKSGHDTVSWYQQALGQGPQFIFQYYEEEERQRGNFPDRFSGHQFPNYSSELNVNALLLGDSALYLCASSPALRGETQYFGPGTRLLVL.

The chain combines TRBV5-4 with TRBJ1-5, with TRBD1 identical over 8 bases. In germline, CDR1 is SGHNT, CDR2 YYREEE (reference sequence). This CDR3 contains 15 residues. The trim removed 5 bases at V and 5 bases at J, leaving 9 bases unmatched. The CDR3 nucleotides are TGTGCCAGCAGTCTTCACGGGACAGGTGATCAGCCCCAGCATTTT. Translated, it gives CASSLHGTGDQPQHF.

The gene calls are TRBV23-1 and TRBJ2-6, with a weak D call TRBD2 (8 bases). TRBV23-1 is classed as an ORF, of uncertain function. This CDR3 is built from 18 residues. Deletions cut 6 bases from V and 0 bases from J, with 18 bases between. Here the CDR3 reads CASRLAGQIHSGANVLTF. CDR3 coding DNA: TGCGCCAGCAGGTTAGCGGGACAGATTCACTCTGGGGCCAACGTCCTGACTTTC.

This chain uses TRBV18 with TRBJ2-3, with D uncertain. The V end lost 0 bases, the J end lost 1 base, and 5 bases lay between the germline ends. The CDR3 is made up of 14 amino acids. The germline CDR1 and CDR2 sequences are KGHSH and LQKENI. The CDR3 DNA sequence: TGTGCCAGCTCACCACCTGTCGGCACAGATACGCAGTATTTT. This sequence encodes CASSPPVGTDTQYF. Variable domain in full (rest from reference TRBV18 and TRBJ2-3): NAGVMQNPRHLVRRRGQEARLRCSPMKGHSHVYWYRQLPEEGLKFMVYLQKENIIDESGMPKERFSAEFPKEGPSILRIQQVVRGDSAAYFCASSPPVGTDTQYFGPGTRLTVL.

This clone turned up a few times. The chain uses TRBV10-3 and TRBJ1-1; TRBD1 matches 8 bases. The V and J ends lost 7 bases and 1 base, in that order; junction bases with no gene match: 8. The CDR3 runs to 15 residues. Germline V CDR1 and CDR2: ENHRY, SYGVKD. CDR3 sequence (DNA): TGTGCCATCACAACCCCAGACAGGGGGAACACTGAAGCTTTCTTT. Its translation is CAITTPDRGNTEAFF.

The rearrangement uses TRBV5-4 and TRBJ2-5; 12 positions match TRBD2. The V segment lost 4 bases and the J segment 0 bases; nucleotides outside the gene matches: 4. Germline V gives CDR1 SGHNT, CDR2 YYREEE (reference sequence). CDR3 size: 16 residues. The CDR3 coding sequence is TGTGCCAGCAGCCGGCGGACTAGCGGGGACCAAGAGACCCAGTACTTC. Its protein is CASSRRTSGDQETQYF.

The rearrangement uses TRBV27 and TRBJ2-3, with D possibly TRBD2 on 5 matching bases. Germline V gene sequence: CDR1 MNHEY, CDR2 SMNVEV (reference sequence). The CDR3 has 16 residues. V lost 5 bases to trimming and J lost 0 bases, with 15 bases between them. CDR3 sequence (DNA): TGTGCCAGCAGTCCCAGACGGGGAGATAGCACAGATACGCAGTATTTT. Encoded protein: CASSPRRGDSTDTQYF.